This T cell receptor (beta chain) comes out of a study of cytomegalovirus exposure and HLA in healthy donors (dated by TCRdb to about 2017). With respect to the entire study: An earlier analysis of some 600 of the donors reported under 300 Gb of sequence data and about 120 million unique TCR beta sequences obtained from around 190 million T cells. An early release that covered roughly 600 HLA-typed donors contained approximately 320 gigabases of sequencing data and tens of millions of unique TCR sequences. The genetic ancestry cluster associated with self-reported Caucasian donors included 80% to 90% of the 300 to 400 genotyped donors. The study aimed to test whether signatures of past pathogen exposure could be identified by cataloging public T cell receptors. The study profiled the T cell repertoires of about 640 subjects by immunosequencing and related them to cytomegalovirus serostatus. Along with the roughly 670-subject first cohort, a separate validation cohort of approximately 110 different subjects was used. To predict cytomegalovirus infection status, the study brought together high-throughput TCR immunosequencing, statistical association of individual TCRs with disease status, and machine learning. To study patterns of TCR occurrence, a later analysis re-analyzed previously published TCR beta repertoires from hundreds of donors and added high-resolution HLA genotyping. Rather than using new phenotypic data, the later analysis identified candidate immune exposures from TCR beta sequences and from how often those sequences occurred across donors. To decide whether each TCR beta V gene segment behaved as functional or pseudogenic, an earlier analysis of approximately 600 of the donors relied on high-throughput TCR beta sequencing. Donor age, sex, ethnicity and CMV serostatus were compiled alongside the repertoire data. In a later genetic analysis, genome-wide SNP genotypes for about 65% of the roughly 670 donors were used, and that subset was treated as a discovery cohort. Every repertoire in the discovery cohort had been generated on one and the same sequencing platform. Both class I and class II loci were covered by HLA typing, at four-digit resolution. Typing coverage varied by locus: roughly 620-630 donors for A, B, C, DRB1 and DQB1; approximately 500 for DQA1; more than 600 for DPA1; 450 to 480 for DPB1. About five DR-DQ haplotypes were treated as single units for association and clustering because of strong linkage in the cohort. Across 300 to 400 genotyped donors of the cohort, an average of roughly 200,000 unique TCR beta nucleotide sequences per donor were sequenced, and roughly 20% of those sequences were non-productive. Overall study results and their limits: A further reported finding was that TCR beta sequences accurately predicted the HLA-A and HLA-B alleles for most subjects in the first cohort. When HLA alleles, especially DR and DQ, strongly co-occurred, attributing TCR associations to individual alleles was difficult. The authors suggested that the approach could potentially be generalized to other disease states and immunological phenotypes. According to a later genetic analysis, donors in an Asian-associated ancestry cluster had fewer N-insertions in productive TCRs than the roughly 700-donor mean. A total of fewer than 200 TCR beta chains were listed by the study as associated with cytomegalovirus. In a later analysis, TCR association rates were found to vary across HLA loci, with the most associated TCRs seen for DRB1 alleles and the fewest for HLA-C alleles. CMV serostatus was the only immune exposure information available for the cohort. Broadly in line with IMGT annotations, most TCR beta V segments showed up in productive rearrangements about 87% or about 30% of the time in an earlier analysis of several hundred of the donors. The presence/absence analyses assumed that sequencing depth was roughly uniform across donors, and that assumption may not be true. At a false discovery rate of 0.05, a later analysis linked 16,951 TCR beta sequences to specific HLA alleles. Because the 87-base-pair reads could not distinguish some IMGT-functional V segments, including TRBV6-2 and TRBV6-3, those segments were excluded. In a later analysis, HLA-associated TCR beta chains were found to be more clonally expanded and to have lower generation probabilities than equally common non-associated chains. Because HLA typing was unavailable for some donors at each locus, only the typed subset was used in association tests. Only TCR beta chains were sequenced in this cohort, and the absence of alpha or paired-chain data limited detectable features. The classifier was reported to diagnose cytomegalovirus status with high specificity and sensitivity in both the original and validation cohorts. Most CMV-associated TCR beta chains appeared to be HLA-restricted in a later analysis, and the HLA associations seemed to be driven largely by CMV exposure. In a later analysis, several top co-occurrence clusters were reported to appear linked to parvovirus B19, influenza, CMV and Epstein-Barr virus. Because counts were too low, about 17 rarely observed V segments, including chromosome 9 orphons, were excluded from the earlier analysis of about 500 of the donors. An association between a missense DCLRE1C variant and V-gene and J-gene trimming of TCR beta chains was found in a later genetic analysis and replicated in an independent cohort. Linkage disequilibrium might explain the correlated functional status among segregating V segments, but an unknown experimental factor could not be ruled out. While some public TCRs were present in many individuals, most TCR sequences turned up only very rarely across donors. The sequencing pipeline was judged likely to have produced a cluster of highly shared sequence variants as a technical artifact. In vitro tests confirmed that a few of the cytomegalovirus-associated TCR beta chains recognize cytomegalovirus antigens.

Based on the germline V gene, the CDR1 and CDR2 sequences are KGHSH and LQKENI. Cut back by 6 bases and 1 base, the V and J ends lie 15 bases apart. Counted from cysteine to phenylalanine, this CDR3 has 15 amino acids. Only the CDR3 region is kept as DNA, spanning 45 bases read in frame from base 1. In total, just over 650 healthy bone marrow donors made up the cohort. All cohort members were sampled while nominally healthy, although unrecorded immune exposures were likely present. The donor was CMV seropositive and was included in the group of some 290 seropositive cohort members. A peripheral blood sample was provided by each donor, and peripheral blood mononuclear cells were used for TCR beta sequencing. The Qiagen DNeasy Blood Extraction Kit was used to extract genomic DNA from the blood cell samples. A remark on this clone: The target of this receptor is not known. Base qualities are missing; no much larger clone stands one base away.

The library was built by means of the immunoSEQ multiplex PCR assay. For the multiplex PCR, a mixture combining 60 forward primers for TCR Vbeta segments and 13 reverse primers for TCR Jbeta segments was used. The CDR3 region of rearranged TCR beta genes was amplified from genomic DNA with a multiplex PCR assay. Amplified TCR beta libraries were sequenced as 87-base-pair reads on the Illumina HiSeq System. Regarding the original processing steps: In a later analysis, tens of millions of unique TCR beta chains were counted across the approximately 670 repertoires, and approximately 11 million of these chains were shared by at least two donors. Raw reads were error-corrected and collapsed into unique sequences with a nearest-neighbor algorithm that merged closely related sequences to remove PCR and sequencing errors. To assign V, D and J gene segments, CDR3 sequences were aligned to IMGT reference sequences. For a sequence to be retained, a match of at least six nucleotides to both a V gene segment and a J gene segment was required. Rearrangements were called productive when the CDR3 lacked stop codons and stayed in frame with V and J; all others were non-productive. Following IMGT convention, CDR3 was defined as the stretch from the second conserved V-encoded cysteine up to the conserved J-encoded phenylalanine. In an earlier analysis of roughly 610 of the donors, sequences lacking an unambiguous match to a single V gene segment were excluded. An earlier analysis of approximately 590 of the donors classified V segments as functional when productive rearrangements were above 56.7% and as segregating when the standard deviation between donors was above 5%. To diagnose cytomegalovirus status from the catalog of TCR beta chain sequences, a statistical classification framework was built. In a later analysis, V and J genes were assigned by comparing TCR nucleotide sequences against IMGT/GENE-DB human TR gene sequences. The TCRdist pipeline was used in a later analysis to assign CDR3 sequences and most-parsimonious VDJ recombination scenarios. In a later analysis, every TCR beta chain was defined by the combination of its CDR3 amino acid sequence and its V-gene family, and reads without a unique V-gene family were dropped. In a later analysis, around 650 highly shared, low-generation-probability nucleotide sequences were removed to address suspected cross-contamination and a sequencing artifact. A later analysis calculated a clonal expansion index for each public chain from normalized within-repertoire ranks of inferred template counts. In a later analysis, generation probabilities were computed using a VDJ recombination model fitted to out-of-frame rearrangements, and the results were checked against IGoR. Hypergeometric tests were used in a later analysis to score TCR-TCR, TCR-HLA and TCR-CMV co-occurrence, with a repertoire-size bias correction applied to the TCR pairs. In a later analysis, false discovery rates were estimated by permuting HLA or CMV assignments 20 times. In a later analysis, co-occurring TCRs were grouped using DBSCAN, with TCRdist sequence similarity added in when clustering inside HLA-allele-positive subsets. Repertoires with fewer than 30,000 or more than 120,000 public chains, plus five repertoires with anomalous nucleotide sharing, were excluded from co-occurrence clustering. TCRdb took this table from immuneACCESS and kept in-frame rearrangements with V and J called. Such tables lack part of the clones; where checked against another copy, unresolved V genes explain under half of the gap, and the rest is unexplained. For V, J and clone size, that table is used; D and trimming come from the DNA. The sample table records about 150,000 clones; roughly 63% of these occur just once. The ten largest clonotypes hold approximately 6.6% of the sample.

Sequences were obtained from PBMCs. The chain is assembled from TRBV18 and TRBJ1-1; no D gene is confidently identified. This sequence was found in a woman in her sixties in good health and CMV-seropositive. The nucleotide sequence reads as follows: TGTGCCAGCTCCTCTTCTATTGTTCCGAACACTGAAGCTTTCTTT. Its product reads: CASSSSIVPNTEAFF.